This T cell receptor beta chain is from a study of shared clonotypes between healthy human individuals. This was a deep-level run. Across several immunoSEQ plates, the genomic DNA of each subset was split evenly. The repertoire was sequenced with immunoSEQ multiplex PCR; TCRdb's copy has only in-frame clones and lacks some. The table lists 190,000 or so clones, 66% of them singletons. CDR3 length: 18 amino acids. The V end lost 0 bases, the J end lost 6 bases, and 25 bases lay between the germline ends. Germline assignment: CDR1 SGDLS and CDR2 YYNGEE. The receptor was derived from a young man in good health. The sample taken for sequencing was memory CD4+ T cells sorted from blood. Subset meaning: CD45RA-negative fraction. The chain joins TRBV9 to TRBJ2-7; tentatively, D is TRBD2 (6 bases). The CDR3 DNA reads TGTGCCAGCAGCGTAGAATCTGGGGCGGGGACGGGCCCCGGCGAGCAGTACTTC. This codes for CASSVESGAGTGPGEQYF.